This T cell receptor (beta chain) was found in a study of regulatory T cells in long-lasting Graves disease (dated by TCRdb to the early 2020s). Turning to the overall study: Persistent Graves' disease was defined as antithyroid drug treatment for over 5 years with persistently positive TSH receptor autoantibodies. The study took place in China and was registered as a clinical trial. Persistent Graves' disease patients in the clinical cohort had taken antithyroid drugs for 8 to 12 years on average. A total of about 35 samples underwent TCR sequencing, from 13 patients with persistent Graves' disease and 20 patients with newly diagnosed Graves' disease. This study used TCR sequencing and RNA sequencing of peripheral blood to compare persistent Graves' disease patients against newly diagnosed Graves' disease patients. Results and caveats for the whole study, not just this receptor: As a limitation, the authors acknowledged that the small sample size may reduce accuracy. Persistent patients shared more public clonotypes among themselves (around 2,800) than newly diagnosed patients did (about 900). Peripheral blood alone was examined, since thyroid tissue, which constituted the primary lesion, could not be accessed. Only the TCR beta chain was sequenced and analyzed. Preferential use of TRBV28, TRBJ1-2 and TRBJ2-5 was observed in persistent disease, whereas TRBV20-1 and TRBJ2-1 were favored in newly diagnosed disease. Compared with newly diagnosed patients, persistent Graves' disease patients had lower TCR Shannon entropy and fewer highly expanded clones, which suggests clonal expansion.

The time point label, as the study defines it: persistent/refractory GD, antithyroid drugs over 5 years with positive TRAb. For both TCR sequencing and RNA sequencing, RNA was extracted from PBMCs in TRIzol. The diagnosis of Graves' disease followed American Thyroid Association guidelines. Patients were recruited from an endocrinology department in Xi'an, China. Each patient gave approximately 10 milliliters of peripheral blood, collected in an EDTA anticoagulant tube. Ficoll Paque Plus density gradient separation was used to isolate PBMCs, and no further T cell sorting was performed. An Agilent 2100 Bioanalyzer and agarose gel were used to check RNA quality, and a NanoDrop 2000 was used to measure RNA concentration. The germline V gene encodes CDR1 SGHAT and CDR2 FQDESV (reference sequence). From its cysteine to its phenylalanine, the CDR3 spans 14 amino acids. The CDR3 DNA has 42 bases and is translated from base 1. V ends up 5 bases short and J 2 bases short, with an unmatched junction base count of 5.

This clonotype was observed at least ten times. The antigen it recognizes is unknown. Base qualities were left out, and no much larger clone turns up one base away. To prepare the library, multiplex PCR was applied. These reads were obtained on an Illumina HiSeq 4000. iRepertoire HTBI primers and Arm-PCR amplification of CDR3 regions were used to construct TCR beta libraries. PCR products were gel purified before sequencing. The published analysis was carried out like this. Gene usage analysis of CDR3 amino acid clonotypes used the 55 to 80 TRBV and about 13 TRBJ segments found across samples. COPE and FqMerger were used to merge filtered high-quality paired reads into contigs. BLAST was used to align contigs to IMGT TRBV, TRBD and TRBJ reference genes, with CDR3 defined following IMGT. Clonotypes above 0.1% frequency were classified as highly expanded clones. Shannon entropy served as the measure of repertoire diversity, while the Gini coefficient captured V-J evenness. A clonotype was considered public if more than one individual shared it. The public reads were reprocessed in TCRdb via fastp at Q25 and MiXCR, keeping in-frame beta chains. Each CDR3 protein appears once, grouped with its most common genes and DNA. The V and J calls reflect TCRdb's pipeline rather than the authors' work. The table for this sample lists a few hundred thousand distinct CDR3 sequences; roughly a quarter of them were counted only once. The ten largest clones capture about a quarter of the sample.

The TCR originated in a female donor with Graves disease. This sequence uses TRBV11-1 and TRBJ2-5, with 7 junctional bases fitting TRBD1. This specimen was peripheral blood mononuclear cells (PBMCs), taken when the disease was refractory, from a patient treated with antithyroid drugs. The base sequence is TGTGCCAGCAGCACAGGACAGGTTCAAGAGACCCAGTACTTC. Translated, it reads CASSTGQVQETQYF.